The sequence of this T cell receptor (beta chain) was determined in a study of Ad26.COV2.S vaccination and SARS-CoV-2 variants (dated by TCRdb to the early 2020s). Describing the broader study: Vaccine-arm donors came from COV1001, a multicentre, randomized, double-blind, placebo-controlled phase I-IIa trial of Ad26.COV2.S in healthy adults. Ad26.COV2.S was administered intramuscularly at 5 x 10^10 or 1 x 10^11 viral particles, either as a single shot or as two shots given 56 days apart. TCRbeta repertoire sequencing was used to assess the specificity and breadth of SARS-CoV-2-reactive T cell receptors after Ad26.COV2.S vaccination. The TCR-sequenced set comprised around 30 samples: 19 Ad26.COV2.S vaccine recipients, 5 placebo recipients and 8 SARS-CoV-2 convalescent individuals. Participants in the trial were split at random into five groups of five each, receiving low-dose or high-dose Ad26.COV2.S once or twice, or else placebo on both occasions. Throughout the experiments and outcome assessment, investigators stayed blinded to trial group allocation. Findings and caveats that apply to the study as a whole: Substantial breadth of spike-specific CD8+ and CD4+ T cell responses was reported after vaccination. Vaccine and placebo recipients had similar non-spike TCR breadth, a finding consistent with the vaccine containing only spike. Comparing responses between vaccine doses or regimens was not something the study was powered to do. It was noted by the authors that total T cell responses may have been underestimated by the TCR breadth and depth analyses. Compared with placebo recipients, Ad26.COV2.S recipients showed higher spike-specific TCR breadth (P = 0.0014).

Comment on this clone: The antigen this receptor binds is unknown. Base qualities are missing; no much larger clone stands one base away.

What the treatment or condition label conveys for this sample: some 20 received Ad26.COV2.S at low or high dose, single or two shots; 5 received placebo; per-sample allocation not given. For vaccine and placebo recipients, repertoires were sequenced using samples collected on day 63 after the first injection. Cohort 1b enrolled 25 to 30 adults aged 18-55 years at a single site in Boston, USA, between 29 July and 7 August 2020. As a vaccine, Ad26.COV2.S was a replication-incompetent adenovirus type 26 vector that expressed a prefusion-stabilized SARS-CoV-2 spike protein derived from the original Wuhan strain. TCRbeta CDR3 regions were sequenced with the immunoSEQ Assay. After extraction, genomic DNA underwent amplification by bias-controlled multiplex PCR, followed by high-throughput sequencing. The published analysis was carried out like this. To quantify the absolute abundance of every unique TCRbeta CDR3 region, sequences were collapsed and filtered. T cell fraction was estimated by normalizing TCRbeta template counts to usable DNA, which was measured by amplifying reference genes present in all nucleated cells. Repertoire TCRs were annotated as SARS-CoV-2-specific by exact matching of V gene, CDR3 amino acid sequence and J gene to a known reactive TCR set. The reference SARS-CoV-2 TCR set was obtained from MIRA and was filtered for enrichment in COVID-19-positive ImmuneCODE repertoires, whereby public or cross-reactive TCRs were removed. Drawing on the MIRA antigens, annotated TCRs were analysed further at the level of specific ORF or position within ORF. Depth was the summed frequency of annotated unique rearrangements, while breadth was defined as annotated unique rearrangements over total unique productive rearrangements. Group comparisons of TCR breadth used two-sided Wilcoxon rank-sum tests. TCRdb limited this immuneACCESS table to in-frame rearrangements with V and J called. A share of clones is missing; checked studies link under half to unresolved V genes, and the rest is unexplained. V and J calls and clone size come straight from that table; D and trimming were deduced from the DNA. The sample profile shows around 450,000 clones; 89% of them were found once. The ten largest clones capture over 2.5% of the sample.

Including cysteine and phenylalanine, the CDR3 has 15 amino acids. The DNA shown is the 45-base CDR3, in frame from base 1. The specimen was peripheral blood, collected in a trial of Ad26.COV2.S vaccine versus placebo. The chain uses TRBV21-1 and TRBJ2-5; no check of the table's D call, TRBD1, against the DNA was made. TRBV21-1 is shown as a pseudogene. This TCR came from a person between 18 and 59 years old who received the Ad26.COV2.S COVID-19 vaccine or a placebo. CDR3 region: CASKGRTARRETQYF. The bases read TGTGCCAGCAAGGGTAGGACAGCGCGACGAGAGACCCAGTACTTC.